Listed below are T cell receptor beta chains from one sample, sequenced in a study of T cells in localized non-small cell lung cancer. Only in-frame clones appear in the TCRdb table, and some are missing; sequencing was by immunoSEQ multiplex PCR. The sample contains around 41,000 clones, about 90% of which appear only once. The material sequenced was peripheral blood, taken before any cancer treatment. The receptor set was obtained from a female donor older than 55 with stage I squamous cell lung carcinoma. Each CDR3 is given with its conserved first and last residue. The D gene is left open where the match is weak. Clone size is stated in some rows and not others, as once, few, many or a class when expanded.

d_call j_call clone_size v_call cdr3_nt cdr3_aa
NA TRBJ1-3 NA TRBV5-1 TGCGCCAGCAGCTTTGGAGGAGACCGAAACACCATATATTTT CASSFGGDRNTIYF
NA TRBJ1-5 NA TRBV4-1 TGCGCCAGCAGCCAAGAGGGTAGTCAGCCCCAGCATTTT CASSQEGSQPQHF
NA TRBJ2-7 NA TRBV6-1 TGTGCCAGCAGTGGACAGGTCTACGAGCAGTACTTC CASSGQVYEQYF
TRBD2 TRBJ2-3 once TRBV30 TGTGCCTGGAGTCCCCCGCGGGGGATAGATACGCAGTATTTT CAWSPPRGIDTQYF
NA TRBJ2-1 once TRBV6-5 TGTGCCAGCAGTTACTCCGGCGGTAGCTCCTACAATGAGCAGTTCTTC CASSYSGGSSYNEQFF
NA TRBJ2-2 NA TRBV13 TGTGCCAGCAGCCTGGGGGGGCGAGGCGGGGAGCTGTTTTTT CASSLGGRGGELFF
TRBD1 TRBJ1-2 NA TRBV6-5 TGTGCCGGGAAAGCCCGCCGGGACAGTCATGGCTACACCTTC CAGKARRDSHGYTF
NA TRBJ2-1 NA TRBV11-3 TGTGCCAGCAGCTCAGTTAATAGCGGCAATGAGCAGTTCTTC CASSSVNSGNEQFF
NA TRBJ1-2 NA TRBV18 TGTGCCAGCTCAGACAGTGACGCACGCGGCTACACCTTC CASSDSDARGYTF
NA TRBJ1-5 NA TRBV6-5 TGTGCCAGCAGTTACTCAGGGGACACGGGTCAGCCCCAGCATTTT CASSYSGDTGQPQHF
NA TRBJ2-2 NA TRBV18 TGTGCCAGCTCACCATCGGGTAGCGCCGGGGAGCTGTTTTTT CASSPSGSAGELFF
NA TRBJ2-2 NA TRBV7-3 TGTGCCAGCAGCCCGAGGAGGGCGGGAACGAACACCGGGGAGCTGTTTTTT CASSPRRAGTNTGELFF
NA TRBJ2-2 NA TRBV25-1 TGTGCCAGCAGTAGTCAGGGCGGGGAGCTGTTTTTT CASSSQGGELFF
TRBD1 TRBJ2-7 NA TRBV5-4 TGTGCCAGCAGCTCACCGGGACAGGGGATCAACGAGCAGTACTTC CASSSPGQGINEQYF
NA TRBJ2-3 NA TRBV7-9 TGTGCCAGCAGCTTAGGGGACTCTCACCGAGGGACGCAGTATTTT CASSLGDSHRGTQYF
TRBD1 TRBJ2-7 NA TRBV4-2 TGTGCCAGCAGCCGGACAGGAGGTTTCTACGAGCAGTACTTC CASSRTGGFYEQYF
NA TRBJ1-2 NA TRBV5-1 TGCGCCAGCAGCTTGGATGGAGGGCGGCCTGATGGCTACACCTTC CASSLDGGRPDGYTF
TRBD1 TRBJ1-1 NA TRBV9 TGTGCCAGCAGCATTGGACAGGCCGGAACTGAAGCTTTCTTT CASSIGQAGTEAFF
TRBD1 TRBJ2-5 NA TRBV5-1 TGCGCCAGCAGCGGGGGACAGCTCCAAGAGACCCAGTACTTC CASSGGQLQETQYF
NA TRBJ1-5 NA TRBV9 TGTGCCAGCAGCTCCAGGCCGGGGCAGCCCCAGCATTTT CASSSRPGQPQHF
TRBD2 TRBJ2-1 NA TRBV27 TGTGCCAGCTTATTTAGTACCGGGACTAGCGGGAGGATGCCCTCGCACAATGAGCAGTTCTTC CASLFSTGTSGRMPSHNEQFF
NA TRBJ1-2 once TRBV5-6 TGTGCCAGCAGCTTGAGGACAGCTAACTATGGCTACACCTTC CASSLRTANYGYTF
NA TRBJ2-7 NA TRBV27 TGTGCCAGCAGTCCTCGTGTCAGGGTAGCCTACGAGCAGTACTTC CASSPRVRVAYEQYF
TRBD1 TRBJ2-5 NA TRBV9 TGTGCCAGCAGCGTAGGCCAGGGGGCAGAGACCCAGTACTTC CASSVGQGAETQYF
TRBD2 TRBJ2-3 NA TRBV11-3 TGTGCCAGCAGCTTTAGCGGGGGAAGCACAGATACGCAGTATTTT CASSFSGGSTDTQYF
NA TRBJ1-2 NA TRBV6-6 TGTGCCAGTACCTTCGCTACAGGGAACTATGGCTACACCTTC CASTFATGNYGYTF
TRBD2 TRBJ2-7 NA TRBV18 TGTGCCAGCTCACCACCGGAAGCAAGCGGGAGTCGGTACGAGCAGTACTTC CASSPPEASGSRYEQYF
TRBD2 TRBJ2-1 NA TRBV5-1 TGCGCCAGCAACCCTAGCGGGAGCTCCTACAATGAGCAGTTCTTC CASNPSGSSYNEQFF
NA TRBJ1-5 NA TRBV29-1 TGCAGCGAACAAGGGACGGCTAGCACAGATACGCAGCATTTT CSEQGTASTDTQHF